A selection of T cell receptor beta chains follows, all from one sample in a study of vaccination effects on CD4 cells after COVID-19. These receptors' targets are unknown. The assay was immunoSEQ multiplex PCR, and TCRdb's table has in-frame clones only and misses some. The sample holds tens of thousands of clones, about four fifths seen once. The sample consisted of CD4+ T cells from PBMCs cultured with HCoV-OC43 spike peptides, taken before COVID-19 vaccination. These TCRs come from a human donor who received a COVID-19 vaccine. Each CDR3 is given with its conserved first and last residue. The D gene is left open where the match is weak. Size is stated for part of the rows, as once, few or many counts, or as a class when the clone is expanded.

v_gene: TRBV9
d_gene: TRBD1
abundance: once
j_gene: TRBJ1-1
CDR3aa: CATSPGQGNTEAFF
CDR3nt: TGTGCCACGTCGCCGGGACAGGGGAACACTGAAGCTTTCTTT

v_gene: TRBV2
d_gene: .
abundance: .
j_gene: TRBJ2-3
CDR3aa: CASSESPPGTDTQYF
CDR3nt: TGTGCCAGCAGTGAAAGCCCACCCGGCACAGATACGCAGTATTTT

v_gene: TRBV28
d_gene: TRBD1
abundance: .
j_gene: TRBJ1-5
CDR3aa: CASSSSLGLGGLDQPQHF
CDR3nt: TGTGCCAGCAGCTCCTCTCTGGGGTTAGGGGGCTTGGATCAGCCCCAGCATTTT

v_gene: TRBV29-1
d_gene: .
abundance: .
j_gene: TRBJ1-1
CDR3aa: CSVDGNTEAFF
CDR3nt: TGCAGCGTTGACGGGAACACTGAAGCTTTCTTT

v_gene: TRBV18
d_gene: .
abundance: once
j_gene: TRBJ2-2
CDR3aa: CASSRGSSTGELFF
CDR3nt: TGTGCCAGCTCACGGGGGAGCTCCACCGGGGAGCTGTTTTTT

v_gene: TRBV18
d_gene: .
abundance: .
j_gene: TRBJ1-1
CDR3aa: CASSRSLDENTEAFF
CDR3nt: TGTGCCAGCTCACGGTCCCTAGACGAGAACACTGAAGCTTTCTTT

v_gene: TRBV25-1
d_gene: .
abundance: .
j_gene: TRBJ1-3
CDR3aa: CASSDRGAMGGNTIYF
CDR3nt: TGTGCCAGCAGTGACAGAGGCGCCATGGGTGGAAACACCATATATTTT

v_gene: TRBV27
d_gene: .
abundance: .
j_gene: TRBJ1-4
CDR3aa: CASSIAGAGEKLFF
CDR3nt: TGTGCCAGCAGTATCGCAGGGGCAGGGGAAAAACTGTTTTTT

v_gene: TRBV18
d_gene: TRBD1
abundance: .
j_gene: TRBJ2-5
CDR3aa: CASSTRTGLETQYF
CDR3nt: TGTGCCAGCTCAACCCGGACAGGGCTGGAGACCCAGTACTTC

v_gene: TRBV27
d_gene: .
abundance: .
j_gene: TRBJ1-6
CDR3aa: CASSRPWDSPLHF
CDR3nt: TGTGCCAGTTCTCGGCCGTGGGATTCACCCCTCCACTTT

v_gene: TRBV11-1
d_gene: .
abundance: .
j_gene: TRBJ2-3
CDR3aa: CASSAPQGKWTDTQYF
CDR3nt: TGTGCCAGCAGCGCACCCCAGGGAAAGTGGACAGATACGCAGTATTTT

v_gene: TRBV9
d_gene: .
abundance: .
j_gene: TRBJ2-5
CDR3aa: CASSRTPDSQETQYF
CDR3nt: TGTGCCAGCAGCCGCACCCCGGACAGTCAAGAGACCCAGTACTTC

v_gene: TRBV19
d_gene: .
abundance: .
j_gene: TRBJ1-4
CDR3aa: CASRGPPPREKLFF
CDR3nt: TGTGCCAGTAGGGGGCCGCCCCCTAGGGAAAAACTGTTTTTT

v_gene: TRBV30
d_gene: .
abundance: .
j_gene: TRBJ1-1
CDR3aa: CAWSTKTEAFF
CDR3nt: TGTGCCTGGAGTACAAAGACTGAAGCTTTCTTT

v_gene: TRBV2
d_gene: .
abundance: .
j_gene: TRBJ2-5
CDR3aa: CASRAAWTEETQYF
CDR3nt: TGTGCCAGCAGGGCAGCTTGGACAGAAGAGACCCAGTACTTC

v_gene: TRBV27
d_gene: .
abundance: .
j_gene: TRBJ2-5
CDR3aa: CASSRTGLGGTQYF
CDR3nt: TGTGCCAGCAGCCGAACAGGGCTCGGGGGGACCCAGTACTTC

v_gene: TRBV6-4
d_gene: .
abundance: .
j_gene: TRBJ1-5
CDR3aa: CASSEQGYSQPQHF
CDR3nt: TGTGCCAGCAGTGAACAGGGCTACAGTCAGCCCCAGCATTTT

v_gene: TRBV14
d_gene: TRBD1
abundance: .
j_gene: TRBJ2-1
CDR3aa: CASSHSTGEAYNEQFF
CDR3nt: TGTGCCAGCAGCCATTCGACAGGGGAAGCCTACAATGAGCAGTTCTTC

v_gene: TRBV15
d_gene: .
abundance: .
j_gene: TRBJ1-2
CDR3aa: CATSPGGRVNYGYTF
CDR3nt: TGTGCCACCAGCCCGGGGGGCAGGGTTAACTATGGCTACACCTTC

v_gene: TRBV7-2
d_gene: .
abundance: .
j_gene: TRBJ1-1
CDR3aa: CASRLTVLTEAFF
CDR3nt: TGTGCCAGCAGGTTGACAGTTCTCACTGAAGCTTTCTTT

v_gene: TRBV28
d_gene: .
abundance: few
j_gene: TRBJ1-2
CDR3aa: CASTKYLGGYTF
CDR3nt: TGTGCCAGCACCAAATACCTAGGGGGCTACACCTTC

v_gene: TRBV28
d_gene: .
abundance: once
j_gene: TRBJ2-6
CDR3aa: CASNQRQGISGANVLTF
CDR3nt: TGTGCCAGCAACCAAAGGCAGGGGATCTCTGGGGCCAACGTCCTGACTTTC

v_gene: TRBV4-1
d_gene: .
abundance: .
j_gene: TRBJ1-1
CDR3aa: CASSDPWGTEAFF
CDR3nt: TGCGCCAGCAGCGATCCGTGGGGGACTGAAGCTTTCTTT

v_gene: TRBV19
d_gene: .
abundance: .
j_gene: TRBJ2-3
CDR3aa: CASKFQGSYTDTQYF
CDR3nt: TGTGCCAGTAAATTCCAGGGGTCCTACACAGATACGCAGTATTTT

v_gene: TRBV5-1
d_gene: .
abundance: .
j_gene: TRBJ2-2
CDR3aa: CASSLDRDIGELFF
CDR3nt: TGCGCCAGCAGCTTGGACAGGGACATCGGGGAGCTGTTTTTT

v_gene: TRBV10-3
d_gene: .
abundance: .
j_gene: TRBJ2-3
CDR3aa: CAISERTGTDTQYF
CDR3nt: TGTGCCATCAGTGAGCGCACAGGGACAGATACGCAGTATTTT

v_gene: TRBV3-1/TRBV3-2
d_gene: .
abundance: .
j_gene: TRBJ2-1
CDR3aa: CASSPEVDNEQFF
CDR3nt: TGTGCCAGCAGCCCCGAGGTCGACAATGAGCAGTTCTTC

v_gene: TRBV19
d_gene: .
abundance: .
j_gene: TRBJ1-3
CDR3aa: CASRISSGNTIYF
CDR3nt: TGTGCCAGTAGAATAAGCTCTGGAAACACCATATATTTT